One and the same sample provided the 9 T cell receptor beta chains below, sequenced in a study of cytomegalovirus exposure and HLA in healthy donors. Researchers ran the PCR with 60 Vbeta and 13 Jbeta primers. TCRdb keeps only in-frame clones here, not all; method: immunoSEQ multiplex PCR. The sample records about 150,000 clones, around 75% being singletons. The sample consisted of PBMCs. These receptor sequences come from a man between 25 and 39 years old in good health and CMV-seronegative.

The rearrangement links TRBV27 to TRBJ2-2, with TRBD2 identical over 8 bases. This CDR3 spans 19 amino acids. Germline-derived CDR1 and CDR2 are MNHEY and SMNVEV (reference sequence). V lost 3 bases to trimming and J lost 7 bases; unmatched junction nucleotides: 19. The CDR3 sequence is CASSFLSGEPSGHDGELFF. The CDR3 nucleotides read TGTGCCAGCAGTTTTTTGTCCGGAGAACCTAGCGGGCATGACGGGGAGCTGTTTTTT.

V usage is TRBV6-6 and J usage is TRBJ2-1; 11 positions match TRBD2. Looked up from germline, CDR1 is MNHNY and CDR2 is SVGAGI (reference sequence). The length of the CDR3 is 14 residues. J was trimmed by 5 bases and V by 7 bases; bases with no gene match: 4. CDR3: CASKRLAGNNEQFF. CDR3 coding DNA: TGTGCCAGCAAAAGACTAGCGGGGAACAATGAGCAGTTCTTC.

J is TRBJ1-5 and V is TRBV10-1; 8 bases are shared with TRBD1. V was clipped by 8 bases and J by 1 base; unmatched bases: 16. Germline V gene sequence: CDR1 WNHNN, CDR2 SYGVQD (reference sequence). CDR3 length: 18 amino acids. The CDR3 nucleotides are TGCGCCAGCCCCCCGAGGACAGGGCCTCGAGGGAGCAATCAGCCCCAGCATTTT. Amino acid sequence: CASPPRTGPRGSNQPQHF.

This clone was seen a few times. The V and J genes are TRBV14 and TRBJ1-2, with D possibly TRBD1 on 5 matching bases. In germline, CDR1 is SGHDN, CDR2 FVKESK. V gave up 0 bases and J gave up 4 bases, with 12 bases separating them. CDR3 size: 15 residues. The CDR3 loop is CASSQDVGHLYGYTF. CDR3 nucleotides: TGTGCCAGCAGCCAAGACGTAGGACACCTCTATGGCTACACCTTC.

J is TRBJ2-3 and V is TRBV28; 13 nucleotides agree with TRBD2. The CDR3 runs to 17 residues. Germline CDR1 and CDR2: MDHEN and SYDVKM. V lost 5 bases to trimming and J lost 2 bases; unmatched junction nucleotides: 7. CDR3 loop: CASSRGLAGPPTDTQYF. CDR3 coding DNA: TGTGCCAGCAGTCGGGGACTAGCGGGGCCCCCCACAGATACGCAGTATTTT.

This chain links TRBV5-1 with TRBJ1-4, with 9 bases aligning to TRBD1. V gave up 4 bases and J gave up 5 bases; unmatched junction bases: 3. The germline V gene encodes CDR1 SGHRS and CDR2 YFSETQ. The CDR3 runs to 14 residues. The CDR3, as DNA: TGCGCCAGCAGCATGACAGGGGGGAATGAAAAACTGTTTTTT. It translates to CASSMTGGNEKLFF.

This clone appeared a single time. The chain carries TRBV11-2 and TRBJ2-1, with 9 bases lining up with TRBD1. The V gene's germline CDR1 is SGHAT and CDR2 FQNNGV. V dropped 5 bases and J dropped 8; count of bases not matched to a gene: 10. The CDR3 has 15 residues. The CDR3 is CASSLRTGEVYEQFF. The CDR3 DNA follows: TGTGCCAGCAGCCTCAGGACAGGGGAGGTCTATGAGCAGTTCTTC. Full variable domain (remainder filled in from reference TRBV11-2 and TRBJ2-1): EAGVAQSPRYKIIEKRQSVAFWCNPISGHATLYWYQQILGQGPKLLIQFQNNGVVDDSQLPKDRFSAERLKGVDSTLKIQPAKLEDSAVYLCASSLRTGEVYEQFFGPGTRLTVL.

The chain joins TRBV29-1 to TRBJ2-3; TRBD1 matches 7 bases. CDR3 length equals 14 residues. CDR1 and CDR2 from the germline V gene are SQVTM and ANQGSEA. The trim removed 4 bases at V and 4 bases at J, leaving 8 bases unmatched. The CDR3 here is CSVASQGTADTQYF. CDR3 DNA: TGCAGCGTTGCCTCACAGGGGACCGCAGATACGCAGTATTTT.

This clone was seen only once. A read error may account for a junction end that differs from germline. The chain combines TRBV7-7 with TRBJ2-7; TRBD1 matches at 9 bases. The CDR3 loop spans 15 amino acids. Germline V gene data show CDR1 as SSHAT and CDR2 as FNYEAQ (reference sequence). In DNA, the CDR3 is TGTGCCAGCAGCTTAGGGGGACAGGGCTCCCACGAGCAGTACTTC. Protein sequence: CASSLGGQGSHEQYF.